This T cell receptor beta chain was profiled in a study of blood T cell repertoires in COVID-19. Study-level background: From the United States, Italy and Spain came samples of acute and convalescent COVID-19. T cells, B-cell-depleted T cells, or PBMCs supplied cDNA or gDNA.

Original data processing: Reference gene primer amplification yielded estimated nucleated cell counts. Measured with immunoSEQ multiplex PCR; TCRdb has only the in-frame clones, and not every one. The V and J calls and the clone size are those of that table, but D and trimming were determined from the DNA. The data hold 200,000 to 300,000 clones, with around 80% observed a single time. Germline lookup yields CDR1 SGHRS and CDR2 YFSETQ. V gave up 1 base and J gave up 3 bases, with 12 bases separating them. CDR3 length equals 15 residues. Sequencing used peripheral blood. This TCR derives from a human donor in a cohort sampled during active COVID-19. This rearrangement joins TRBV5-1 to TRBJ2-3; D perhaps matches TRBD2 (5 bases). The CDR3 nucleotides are TGCGCCAGCAGCTTGAATAGCGTTGGAACAGATACGCAGTATTTT. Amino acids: CASSLNSVGTDTQYF. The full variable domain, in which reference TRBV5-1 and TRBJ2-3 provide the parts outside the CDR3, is KAGVTQTPRYLIKTRGQQVTLSCSPISGHRSVSWYQQTPGQGLQFLFEYFSETQRNKGNFPGRFSGRQFSNSRSEMNVSTLELGDSALYLCASSLNSVGTDTQYFGPGTRLTVL.